This T cell receptor (beta chain) was observed in a study of graft-versus-host responses after intestinal transplantation. On the study more broadly: Multivisceral, liver-intestinal, or isolated intestinal transplants were given to recipients. Study observations and caveats: The presence of high graft-versus-host to host-versus-graft clonal ratios in allografts characterized patients with graft-donor T cell macrochimerism.

Sequencing was performed with immunoSEQ multiplex PCR; in TCRdb, only in-frame clones are kept and a portion is missing. The sample lists 90,000 to 150,000 clones, approximately 95% occurring once. This clone was seen once. What it binds is unknown. Germline assignment: CDR1 MNHEY and CDR2 SMNVEV (reference sequence). The V and J ends lost 5 bases and 4 bases, in that order; junction bases with no gene match: 6. This CDR3 is 14 amino acids long. The clonotype comes from a human donor who received an intestinal transplant. The material was unstimulated CD8+ T cells sorted from spleen or lymph node cells, obtained before intestinal transplant. The chain couples TRBV27 to TRBJ2-3; 7 positions match TRBD1. CDR3 DNA: TGTGCCAGCAGTCCCCGACAGGGCTCAGATACGCAGTATTTT. This codes for CASSPRQGSDTQYF.